This T cell receptor beta chain is from a study of low-dose radiotherapy and immunotherapy resistance in tumors. Study at large: Oral aspirin at 300 mg was taken daily by patients for four cycles, beginning on cycle 1 day 1.

Trimming removed 6 bases from V and 5 bases from J; junction bases left unmatched: 12. Germline V gene sequence: CDR1 MDHEN, CDR2 SYDVKM. The CDR3 totals 16 residues. First-strand cDNA used TRAV- and TRBV-specific primers, covering alpha and beta chains. TCRs were put through 15 to 25 PCR cycles of amplification with Phusion. A constant-region primer and the V-primer adapter served as the primer pair. In vitro transcription amplified the mRNA that had been isolated. MiXCR, run by TCRdb on the reads, gives a single entry per CDR3 protein. The table has about 84,000 distinct CDR3 sequences, less than 20% seen once. The time point is: after trial treatment. Treatment reported: LDRT plus nivolumab, ipilimumab, low-dose cyclophosphamide and aspirin (RACIN trial).

The sequence was collected from a male donor with prostate cancer. The chain employs TRBV28 and TRBJ1-1, with TRBD1 identical over 10 bases. The sequencing here drew on PBMCs, taken after low-dose radiotherapy plus immunotherapy. CDR3 coding DNA: TGTGCCAGCAGCCTAGGGACAGGGGTTTATCGGACTGAAGCTTTCTTT. Translation: CASSLGTGVYRTEAFF.